This TCR beta chain was recorded in a study of blood T cell repertoires in COVID-19. Some clones are missing from TCRdb's copy, which holds only in-frame ones; the method was immunoSEQ multiplex PCR. The sample lists about 180,000 clones, about 91% occurring once. V lost 3 bases and J lost 5; bases outside the gene matches: 8. Germline V gives CDR1 DFQATT, CDR2 SNEGSKA (reference sequence). The CDR3 totals 14 residues. Across about two dozen US areas, participants ranged in age from 18 to 89 years. This chain joins TRBV20-1 and TRBJ2-7; TRBD2 agrees at 9 bases. The sample taken for sequencing was PBMCs or T cells enriched from blood (not recorded which). This TCR was sampled from a woman aged 40 to 50 with acute COVID-19. CDR3: CSASKPSGAHEQYF. The CDR3 bases are TGCAGTGCTAGTAAGCCTAGCGGGGCCCACGAGCAGTACTTC.